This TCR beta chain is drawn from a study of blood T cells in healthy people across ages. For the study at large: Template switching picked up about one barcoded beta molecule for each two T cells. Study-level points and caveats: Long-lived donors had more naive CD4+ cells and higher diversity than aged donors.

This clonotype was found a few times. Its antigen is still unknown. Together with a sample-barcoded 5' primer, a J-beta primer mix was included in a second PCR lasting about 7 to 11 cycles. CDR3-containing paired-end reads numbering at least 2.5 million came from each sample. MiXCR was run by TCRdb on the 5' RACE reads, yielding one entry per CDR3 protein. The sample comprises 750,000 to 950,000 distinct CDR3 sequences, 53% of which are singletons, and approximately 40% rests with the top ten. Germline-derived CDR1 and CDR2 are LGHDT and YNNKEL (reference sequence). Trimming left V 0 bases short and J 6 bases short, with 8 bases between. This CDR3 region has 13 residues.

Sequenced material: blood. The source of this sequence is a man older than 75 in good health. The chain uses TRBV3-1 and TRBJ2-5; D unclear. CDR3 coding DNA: TGTGCCAGCAGCCAAGAGCTTCTACAGACCCAGTACTTC. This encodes CASSQELLQTQYF.